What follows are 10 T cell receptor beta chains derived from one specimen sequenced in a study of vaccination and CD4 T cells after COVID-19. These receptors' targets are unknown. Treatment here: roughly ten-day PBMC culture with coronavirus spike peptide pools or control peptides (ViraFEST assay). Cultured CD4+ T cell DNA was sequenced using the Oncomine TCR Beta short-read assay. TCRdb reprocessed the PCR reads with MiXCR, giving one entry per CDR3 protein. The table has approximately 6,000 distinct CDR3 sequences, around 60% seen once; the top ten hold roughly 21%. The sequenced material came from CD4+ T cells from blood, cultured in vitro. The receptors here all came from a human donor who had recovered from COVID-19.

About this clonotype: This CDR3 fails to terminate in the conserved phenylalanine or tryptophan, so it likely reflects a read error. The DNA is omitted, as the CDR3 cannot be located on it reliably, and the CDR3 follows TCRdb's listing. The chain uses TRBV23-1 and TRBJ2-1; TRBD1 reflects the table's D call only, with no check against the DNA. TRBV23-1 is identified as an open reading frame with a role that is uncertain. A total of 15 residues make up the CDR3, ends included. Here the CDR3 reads CASSPPGLLCPTMTP.

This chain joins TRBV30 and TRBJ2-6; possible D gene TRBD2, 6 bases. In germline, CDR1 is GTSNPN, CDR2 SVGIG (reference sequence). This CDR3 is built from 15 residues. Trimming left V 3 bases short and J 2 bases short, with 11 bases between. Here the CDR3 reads CAWSGSRAGANVLTF. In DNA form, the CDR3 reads TGTGCCTGGAGCGGGAGTAGGGCTGGGGCCAACGTCCTGACTTTC. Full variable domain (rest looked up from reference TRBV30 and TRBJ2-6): SQTIHQWPATLVQPVGSPLSLECTVEGTSNPNLYWYRQAAGRGLQLLFYSVGIGQISSEVPQNLSASRPQDRQFILSSKKLLLSDSGFYLCAWSGSRAGANVLTFGAGSRLTVL.

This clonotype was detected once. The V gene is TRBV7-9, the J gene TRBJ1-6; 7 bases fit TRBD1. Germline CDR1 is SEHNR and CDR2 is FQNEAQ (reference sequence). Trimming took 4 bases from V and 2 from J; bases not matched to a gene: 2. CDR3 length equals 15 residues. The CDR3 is CASSSGQAYNSPLHF. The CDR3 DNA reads TGTGCCAGCAGCTCAGGACAGGCCTATAATTCACCCCTCCACTTT.

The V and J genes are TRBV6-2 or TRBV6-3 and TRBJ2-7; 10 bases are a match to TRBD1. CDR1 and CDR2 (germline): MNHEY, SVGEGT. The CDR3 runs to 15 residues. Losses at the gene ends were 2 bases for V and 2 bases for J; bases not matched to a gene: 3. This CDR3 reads CASSYGTGDTYEQYF. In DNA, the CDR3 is TGTGCCAGCAGTTACGGGACAGGGGATACCTACGAGCAGTACTTC.

CDR3 region: CASSKLLVGRFEQYF. The CDR3 nucleotides read TGTGCCAGCAGCAAATTGCTGGTCGGAAGGTTCGAGCAGTACTTC. The V gene is TRBV21-1, the J gene TRBJ2-7. TRBV21-1 is given as a pseudogene. This CDR3 region has 15 residues.

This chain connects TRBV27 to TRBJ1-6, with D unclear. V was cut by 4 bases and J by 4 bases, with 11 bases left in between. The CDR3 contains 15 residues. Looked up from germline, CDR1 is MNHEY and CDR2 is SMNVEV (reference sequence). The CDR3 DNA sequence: TGTGCCAGCAGTTCCTCGACACGGTATAATTCACCCCTCCACTTT. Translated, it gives CASSSSTRYNSPLHF.

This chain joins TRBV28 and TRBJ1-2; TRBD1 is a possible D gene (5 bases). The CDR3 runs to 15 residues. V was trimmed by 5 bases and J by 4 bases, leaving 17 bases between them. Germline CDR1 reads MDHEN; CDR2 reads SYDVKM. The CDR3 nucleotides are TGTGCCAGCAGTGAGACAGTTAAAAGGGGCTATGGCTACACCTTC. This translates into CASSETVKRGYGYTF.

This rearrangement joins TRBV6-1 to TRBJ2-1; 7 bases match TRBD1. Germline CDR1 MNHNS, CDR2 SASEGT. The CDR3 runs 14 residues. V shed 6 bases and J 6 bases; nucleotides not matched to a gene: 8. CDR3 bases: TGTGCCAGCAGCCGACAGGGCCCGGTCAATGAGCAGTTCTTC. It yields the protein CASSRQGPVNEQFF.

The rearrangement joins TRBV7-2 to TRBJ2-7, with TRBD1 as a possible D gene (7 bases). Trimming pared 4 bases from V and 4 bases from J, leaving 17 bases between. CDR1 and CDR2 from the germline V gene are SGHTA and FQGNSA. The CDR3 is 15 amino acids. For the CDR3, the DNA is TGTGCCAGCAGCTCTGACTACAGGGGAGGTTACGAGCAGTACTTC. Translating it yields CASSSDYRGGYEQYF.

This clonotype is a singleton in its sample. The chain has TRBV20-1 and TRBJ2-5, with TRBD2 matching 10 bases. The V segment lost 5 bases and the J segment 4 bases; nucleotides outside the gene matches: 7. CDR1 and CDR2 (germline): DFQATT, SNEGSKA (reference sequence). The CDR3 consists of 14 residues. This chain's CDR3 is CSASGLADRETQYF. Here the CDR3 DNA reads TGCAGTGCTTCCGGACTAGCGGACCGAGAGACCCAGTACTTC.